These 16 T cell receptor beta chains were all obtained from the same sample, sequenced in a study of blood T cells in healthy people across ages. The authors ran a second PCR of roughly 6 to 12 cycles using a sample-barcoded 5' primer and a J-beta primer mix. TCRdb fed the 5' RACE reads into MiXCR, producing one record per CDR3 protein. The sample records approximately 1.5 million distinct CDR3 sequences, roughly 43% being singletons. Input material: blood. All receptors come from a woman aged 18-29 years in good health.

The chain has TRBV20-1 and TRBJ1-6; 7 nucleotides match TRBD1. Looked up from germline, CDR1 is DFQATT and CDR2 is SNEGSKA (reference sequence). The CDR3 contains 14 residues. Germline trimming cut 4 bases from V and 4 bases from J; bases unmatched to any gene: 4. This CDR3 is CSATRDRYNSPLHF. CDR3 bases: TGCAGTGCTACAAGGGACAGATATAATTCACCCCTCCACTTT.

The rearrangement links TRBV29-1 to TRBJ2-5; 10 bases fit TRBD2. The CDR3 is 15 amino acids. CDR1 is SQVTM, CDR2 ANQGSEA, per germline. V shed 3 bases and J 2 bases; nucleotides not matched to a gene: 6. This CDR3 is CSVERTSGRQETQYF. DNA for the CDR3: TGCAGCGTTGAGAGGACTAGCGGAAGACAAGAGACCCAGTACTTC.

This clonotype showed up just a few times. The chain uses TRBV2 and TRBJ2-3, with D maybe TRBD2 (5 bases). Germline-derived CDR1 and CDR2 are SNHLY and FYNNEI. Trimming shortened V by 7 bases and J by 0 bases, and 23 bases separated the two germline ends. The CDR3 totals 18 residues. The CDR3 region has the DNA TGTGCCAGCAACGTGGTCCCCGGGGAGATTTCTAGCACAGATACGCAGTATTTT. It is translated as CASNVVPGEISSTDTQYF.

The chain combines TRBV20-1 with TRBJ1-2; tentatively, D is TRBD1 (5 bases). CDR3 size: 12 residues. The V gene lost 6 bases and the J gene lost 6 bases, with 14 bases spanning the gap. CDR1 DFQATT and CDR2 SNEGSKA come from the germline V gene (reference sequence). CDR3 protein: CSAIGGADGYTF. Written as DNA, the CDR3 is TGCAGTGCCATTGGAGGGGCAGATGGCTACACCTTC.

This chain uses TRBV5-8 with TRBJ2-3; 7 nucleotides align to TRBD2. In germline, CDR1 is SGHTS, CDR2 YDEGEE. CDR3 length: 13 amino acids. V gave up 7 bases and J gave up 3 bases; unmatched junction bases: 5. In DNA, the CDR3 is TGTGCCAGCCTGTGGGGGGGAACAGATACGCAGTATTTT. Its protein is CASLWGGTDTQYF.

This clonotype was observed a few times. The CDR3 loop is CASSAGYYEQYF. The CDR3 coding sequence is TGCGCCAGCAGCGCCGGATACTACGAGCAGTACTTC. The chain has TRBV5-1 and TRBJ2-7; D not resolved. Germline assignment: CDR1 SGHRS and CDR2 YFSETQ. V was trimmed by 4 bases and J by 3 bases, leaving 8 bases between them. This CDR3 is built from 12 residues.

The genes are TRBV3-1 and TRBJ2-1; 7 bases are shared with TRBD2. The germline gives CDR1 LGHDT, CDR2 YNNKEL (reference sequence). This CDR3 spans 15 amino acids. V lost 4 bases, J lost 7 bases, and 10 bases stayed unmatched. The CDR3 region is CASSPRTAGANEQFF. CDR3 coding DNA: TGTGCCAGCAGCCCCAGGACGGCGGGAGCTAATGAGCAGTTCTTC.

Points on this clonotype: A much bigger clone sits one base away, suggesting this may be a read error. The chain couples TRBV7-9 to TRBJ1-5; a possible D gene is TRBD1 (5 bases). V lost 7 bases and J 3 bases, leaving 10 bases between the germline ends. This CDR3 is 13 amino acids long. Germline loops: CDR1 SEHNR, CDR2 FQNEAQ (reference sequence). The CDR3 DNA is TGTGCCAGCACCCGAGGGGTCAATCAGCCCCAGCATTTT. Amino acid sequence: CASTRGVNQPQHF.

About this clonotype itself: A read error may account for a junction end that differs from germline. The chain joins TRBV6-2 or TRBV6-3 to TRBJ1-2; D is undetermined. Looked up from germline, CDR1 is MNHEY and CDR2 is SVGEGT. The CDR3 sequence is 14 residues long. The CDR3 loop is CACSYPRADYGYTF. DNA of the CDR3: TGTGCCTGCAGTTACCCTAGGGCGGACTATGGCTACACCTTC.

There are a few counts of this clonotype. V and J are TRBV20-1 and TRBJ2-5; no definite D call. Trimming removed 1 base from V and 4 bases from J, with 13 bases in between. This CDR3 region has 14 residues. Germline V CDR1 and CDR2: DFQATT, SNEGSKA (reference sequence). The CDR3 region is CSARASLVVETQYF. Here the CDR3 DNA reads TGCAGTGCTAGAGCCAGCCTAGTAGTAGAGACCCAGTACTTC.

The V call is TRBV29-1, the J call TRBJ2-6; 8 bases are a match to TRBD1. There are 18 residues in the CDR3. In germline, CDR1 is SQVTM, CDR2 ANQGSEA. V lost 3 bases to trimming and J lost 0 bases; unmatched junction nucleotides: 10. CDR3 DNA sequence: TGCAGCGTTGACCAAGGACAGGGCCCTGACTCTGGGGCCAACGTCCTGACTTTC. This codes for CSVDQGQGPDSGANVLTF.

The chain employs TRBV7-2 and TRBJ1-2; D is ambiguous. V lost 3 bases and J 6 bases, leaving 17 bases between the germline ends. The CDR3 consists of 15 residues. Germline CDR1 is SGHTA and CDR2 is FQGNSA. The CDR3 nucleotides read TGTGCCAGCAGCTTGACCACCGGGGTTAGGGATGGCTACACCTTC. It translates to CASSLTTGVRDGYTF.

In this sample, this clonotype turned up once. The chain couples TRBV6-1 to TRBJ2-2; D not certain. Trimming stripped 0 bases from V and 2 bases from J, with 7 bases between. Germline lookup yields CDR1 MNHNS and CDR2 SASEGT. This CDR3 has 15 amino acids. CDR3 sequence reads: CASSEADENTGELFF. The CDR3 nucleotides read TGTGCCAGCAGTGAAGCGGACGAAAACACCGGGGAGCTGTTTTTT.

CDR3 residues: CASSYSGIDGYTF. CDR3 nucleotides: TGTGCCAGCAGTTACTCCGGGATCGATGGCTACACCTTC. The rearrangement uses TRBV6-2 or TRBV6-3 and TRBJ1-2; D is unresolved. Trimming cost V 0 bases and J 6 bases, with 8 bases left between them. The CDR3 is made up of 13 amino acids. Germline CDR1 is MNHEY and CDR2 is SVGEGT.

The rearrangement uses TRBV7-3 and TRBJ2-2; TRBD1 is a possible D gene (5 bases). Germline V lookup: CDR1 SGHTA, CDR2 FQGTGA. This CDR3 has 16 residues. V shed 1 base and J shed 6 bases, with 15 bases lying between them. The CDR3 bases are TGTGCCAGCAGCTTAATGGGTCCCCGGACATCCGGGGAGCTGTTTTTT. Translation: CASSLMGPRTSGELFF.

V usage is TRBV12-3 or TRBV12-4 and J usage is TRBJ1-5; D remains ambiguous. CDR3 length: 16 amino acids. The germline V and J ends were trimmed by 3 bases and 1 base, with 13 bases remaining between them. CDR3 sequence: CASSFGWGGSNQPQHF. Here the CDR3 DNA reads TGTGCCAGCAGTTTTGGCTGGGGTGGGAGCAATCAGCCCCAGCATTTT.